This is a list of T cell receptor beta chains from one sample in a study of T cells in Graves' hyperthyroidism and ophthalmopathy. TCRdb re-analysed the multiplex PCR reads in MiXCR, keeping a single row per CDR3 protein. There are over 700,000 distinct CDR3 sequences in the sample; roughly 37% occur only once, and 8.9% lies in the top ten. The sequenced material came from blood. Source of these receptors: a man younger than 35 with Graves' hyperthyroidism. CDR3s leave out the opening cysteine and the closing phenylalanine or tryptophan.

J gene | V gene | CDR3 protein
TRBJ1-6 | TRBV2 | ASSFTGGASPLH
TRBJ2-5 | TRBV12-3/TRBV12-4 | ASSLPLTGEETQY
TRBJ2-7 | TRBV5-1 | ASSGTGQAYEQY
TRBJ1-6 | TRBV9 | ASSLRDSLNSPLH
TRBJ2-5 | TRBV7-2 | ASSPIQGIRETQY
TRBJ2-7 | TRBV20-1 | SARLGQY
TRBJ2-7 | TRBV12-3/TRBV12-4 | ASTWTGTYEQY
TRBJ2-5 | TRBV12-3/TRBV12-4 | ASSPGDPTQY
TRBJ1-1 | TRBV7-2 | ASSFSGTIGEAF
TRBJ1-1 | TRBV20-1 | SASSMNTEAF
TRBJ2-7 | TRBV7-9 | ASSSLQGYEQY
TRBJ1-1 | TRBV5-4 | ASSLWAGEAF
TRBJ2-1 | TRBV7-6 | ASSLGDSNEQF
TRBJ2-6 | TRBV25-1 | APDRGAGANVLT
TRBJ1-2 | TRBV19 | ASSFRSGQINYGYT
TRBJ1-4 | TRBV12-3/TRBV12-4 | ASSLDWGEKLF
TRBJ1-5 | TRBV19 | ASSIVSGDNSNQPQH
TRBJ1-2 | TRBV10-3 | AISQEGAGGYGYT
TRBJ1-1 | TRBV5-1 | ASSLNRGGNTEAF
TRBJ2-2 | TRBV9 | ASSHGTSGSTGELF
TRBJ1-5 | TRBV10-3 | ATSVDRDQPQH
TRBJ2-7 | TRBV29-1 | SVPGTGNSYEQY
TRBJ1-4 | TRBV19 | ASTGTGGPTNEKLF
TRBJ1-4 | TRBV7-3 | ASSHVSAQSLF
TRBJ1-2 | TRBV10-3 | AITLDRGGYGYT
TRBJ2-7 | TRBV5-4 | ASSSKLAGPSYEQY
TRBJ1-4 | TRBV25-1 | ASSDLGGANEKLF
TRBJ2-2 | TRBV9 | ASSVGGDSGKLF
TRBJ1-3 | TRBV6-1 | ASSPGILTGNTIY
TRBJ2-5 | TRBV20-1 | SARDVTGGQEAQY
TRBJ2-7 | TRBV29-1 | SVGPDSYEQY
TRBJ2-7 | TRBV20-1 | SARRTNSYEQY
TRBJ2-2 | TRBV5-1 | ASSWGDTDTGELF
TRBJ2-7 | TRBV11-2 | ASSPQGVSTYEQY
TRBJ1-1 | TRBV7-9 | AGSLGTGGTEAF
TRBJ1-5 | TRBV2 | ASSDGMEIDRSQPQH
TRBJ2-6 | TRBV7-9 | ASSLGVGTPSGANVLT